Shown below are 9 T cell receptor beta chains from a single sample sequenced in a study of T cell responses to AZD1222 COVID-19 vaccine. Only in-frame clones appear in the TCRdb table, and some are missing; sequencing was by immunoSEQ multiplex PCR. Among 80,000 to 100,000 clones listed, about 83% were seen once. The source was peripheral blood, collected 28 days after the second AZD1222 dose. These receptors were collected from an adult who received the AZD1222 COVID-19 vaccine.

V and J are TRBV6-5 and TRBJ1-1, with TRBD1 as a possible D gene (6 bases). The CDR3 covers 13 residues. Germline V lookup: CDR1 MNHEY, CDR2 SVGAGI. Trimming removed 6 bases from V and 1 base from J, with 9 bases in between. CDR3 loop: CASRSQGNTEAFF. In nucleotides, the CDR3 is TGTGCCAGCAGATCACAGGGGAACACTGAAGCTTTCTTT.

The rearrangement joins TRBV27 to TRBJ2-7; D gene ambiguous. CDR1 and CDR2 from the germline V gene are MNHEY and SMNVEV (reference sequence). With 5 bases removed from V and 3 bases from J, the gap between germline ends came to 14 bases. CDR3 length: 14 residues. This CDR3 is CASSRRRTFYEQYF. The CDR3 coding sequence is TGTGCCAGCAGTAGACGCCGGACGTTCTACGAGCAGTACTTC.

The gene calls are TRBV9 and TRBJ1-4; 9 bases are a match to TRBD1. After removal of 3 bases from V and 8 bases from J, the junction contained 8 bases not matched to a gene. The CDR3 is made up of 15 amino acids. CDR1 is SGDLS and CDR2 is YYNGEE in the germline V gene. The DNA for the CDR3 is TGTGCCAGCAGCGATACAGGGGGCGCCCGAGAAAAACTGTTTTTT. Its protein is CASSDTGGAREKLFF.

The V gene is TRBV19, the J gene TRBJ1-6, with 9 positions matching TRBD1. The germline gives CDR1 LNHDA, CDR2 SQIVND (reference sequence). This CDR3 comprises 17 residues. The V gene end was trimmed by 4 bases and the J gene end by 5 bases; junction bases not matched to a gene: 9. CDR3 residues: CASSTTGGRWNNSPLHF. CDR3 DNA sequence: TGTGCCAGTAGTACCACAGGGGGCAGGTGGAATAATTCACCCCTCCACTTT.

The rearrangement links TRBV2 to TRBJ2-1, with D unclear. V lost 4 bases, J lost 8 bases, and 15 bases lay in between. The germline V gene has CDR1 SNHLY and CDR2 FYNNEI. The CDR3 extends over 14 amino acids. The CDR3 protein is CASSARRTLDEQFF. The CDR3 coding sequence is TGTGCCAGCAGTGCCCGAAGGACGCTCGATGAGCAGTTCTTC.

The V call is TRBV10-3, the J call TRBJ1-1; D gene unclear. The CDR3 sequence is 13 residues long. The germline V gene encodes CDR1 ENHRY and CDR2 SYGVKD. Trimming removed 10 bases at V and 2 bases at J, with 14 bases between. CDR3 bases: TGTGCCAGCACGAACGGCGAAAACACTGAAGCTTTCTTT. It codes for CASTNGENTEAFF.

The chain combines TRBV7-2 with TRBJ1-5; weak D call: TRBD1 (5 bases). Germline V gene lookup returns CDR1 SGHTA and CDR2 FQGNSA. V shed 8 bases and J shed 6 bases, with 17 bases lying between them. The CDR3 has 14 residues. The CDR3 nucleotides are TGTGCCAGCGGGGGAAGAGGAGGCGGTCAGCCCCAGCATTTT. Protein sequence: CASGGRGGGQPQHF.

This clone came up once. This chain joins TRBV30 and TRBJ1-5, with 7 bases aligning to TRBD1. The CDR3 has 14 residues. Per germline, CDR1 GTSNPN and CDR2 SVGIG (reference sequence). The trim removed 5 bases at V and 5 bases at J, leaving 9 bases unmatched. The CDR3 here is CAWQPGTVDQPQHF. DNA of the CDR3: TGTGCCTGGCAACCGGGGACAGTTGATCAGCCCCAGCATTTT.

The rearrangement joins TRBV5-5 to TRBJ1-2, with D unclear. Germline CDR1 reads SGHKS; CDR2 reads YYEKEE (reference sequence). Trimming removed 4 bases at V and 3 bases at J, with 16 bases between. This CDR3 has 15 amino acids. Here the CDR3 reads CASSEQATRDYGYTF. In DNA form, the CDR3 reads TGTGCCAGCAGCGAGCAAGCTACACGGGACTATGGCTACACCTTC.